This TCR beta chain was found in a study of T-cell memory formation after mild COVID-19. Per germline, CDR1 SNHLY and CDR2 FYNNEI. V lost 4 bases to trimming and J lost 9 bases, with 10 bases between them. The CDR3 covers 12 residues. From the 5' RACE reads, TCRdb called clonotypes with MiXCR, one entry per CDR3 protein. Of some 54,000 distinct CDR3 sequences in the sample, 9.5% are singletons; the top ten hold around 1.2%. Sequenced material: PBMCs or a T cell subset sorted from them (not recorded which). The rearrangement links TRBV2 to TRBJ1-5; D is unresolved. The origin of this receptor is a man aged 18 to 35 who had mild COVID-19 (a few samples of this study predate the infection). Cell type and time point are not known. In DNA form, the CDR3 reads TGTGCCAGCAGTGGGCTCAAGGGGCCCCAGCATTTT. Translated: CASSGLKGPQHF.